The 4 T cell receptor beta chains below come from one sample, sequenced in a study of CD8+CD57+ T cells in acquired aplastic anemia. The sequenced patients had an expansion of CD8+CD57+ cells seen by flow cytometry. Genomic DNA, the template, was used for profiling of the TCR beta VDJ and CDR3. TCRdb reanalysed the reads using MiXCR and keeps one entry per CDR3 protein. The data show more than 70,000 distinct CDR3 sequences, with just over 70% seen just once and approximately 80% held by the top ten. The sample consisted of sorted CD4+, CD8+, or CD8+CD57+ T cells (not recorded which) from PBMCs. Every receptor here comes from a human donor with aplastic anemia.

This clonotype has a single count. The CDR3 nucleotides are TGTGCCAGCAGTTATGTGCTAGAGGACCCCCTGCGACGAGACTATGGCTACACCTTC. The encoded protein is CASSYVLEDPLRRDYGYTF. The gene calls are TRBV6-2 or TRBV6-3 and TRBJ1-2; D is undetermined. The germline gives CDR1 MNHEY, CDR2 SVGEGT. The V end lost 3 bases, the J end lost 3 bases, and 26 bases lay between the germline ends. The CDR3 has 19 amino acids.

The genes are TRBV7-9 and TRBJ1-6, with D uncertain. V lost 5 bases, J lost 13 bases, and 15 bases lay in between. From germline, CDR1 is SEHNR and CDR2 FQNEAQ (reference sequence). The CDR3 has 13 amino acids. CDR3 in amino acids: CASSHVDGEPLHF. Written as DNA, the CDR3 is TGTGCCAGCAGCCACGTTGACGGTGAGCCCCTCCACTTT.

This clonotype was found once. CDR3 DNA: TGTGCCAGCAGTTATGACAGGCCATTAGCCAAAAACATTCAGTACTTC. This translates into CASSYDRPLAKNIQYF. V usage is TRBV11-2 and J usage is TRBJ2-4, with TRBD1 as a possible D gene (6 bases). Per the germline V gene, CDR1 is SGHAT and CDR2 is FQNNGV. V was pared by 6 bases and J by 0 bases, with 15 bases between. This CDR3 has 16 amino acids.

V is TRBV10-3 and J is TRBJ2-2; perhaps TRBD1 as D (7 bases). V lost 4 bases and J 2 bases, leaving 11 bases between the germline ends. The V gene's germline CDR1 is ENHRY and CDR2 SYGVKD. This CDR3 region has 15 residues. The DNA for the CDR3 is TGTGCCATCAGTGGGGGGGACAGAAACACCGGGGAGCTGTTTTTT. Translated: CAISGGDRNTGELFF.